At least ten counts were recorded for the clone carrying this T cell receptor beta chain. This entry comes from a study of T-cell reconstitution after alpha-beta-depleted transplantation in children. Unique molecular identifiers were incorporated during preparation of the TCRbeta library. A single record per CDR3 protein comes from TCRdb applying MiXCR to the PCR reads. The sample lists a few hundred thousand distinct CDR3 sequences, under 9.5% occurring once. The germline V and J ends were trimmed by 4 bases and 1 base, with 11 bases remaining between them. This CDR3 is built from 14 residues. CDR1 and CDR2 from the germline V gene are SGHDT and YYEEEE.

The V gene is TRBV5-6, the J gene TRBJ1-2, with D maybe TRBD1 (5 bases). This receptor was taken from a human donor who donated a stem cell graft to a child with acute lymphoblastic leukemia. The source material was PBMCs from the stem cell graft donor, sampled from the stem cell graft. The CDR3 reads CASSTGRLNYGYTF. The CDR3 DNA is TGTGCCAGCAGCACGGGACGGCTTAACTATGGCTACACCTTC.